This T cell receptor beta chain was profiled in a study of OX40 agonist ivuxolimab in advanced cancers. The table came from immunoSEQ multiplex PCR; TCRdb's copy has only in-frame clones and leaves some out. The table has 45,000 to 50,000 clones, more than 70% seen once. This CDR3 has 13 residues. Trimming took off 7 bases at V and 3 bases at J, with 10 bases between the two ends. From germline, CDR1 is MNHEY and CDR2 SMNVEV (reference sequence). The TCR comes from an adult with an advanced solid tumor such as melanoma, head and neck, liver or kidney cancer. Material: CD4+ or CD8+ T cells sorted from blood, obtained in a trial of the OX40 agonist ivuxolimab. The genes are TRBV27 and TRBJ2-1; D gene unclear. In nucleotides, the CDR3 is TGTGCCAGCAAAGTCCTGGACTACAATGAGCAGTTCTTC. Its translation is CASKVLDYNEQFF.